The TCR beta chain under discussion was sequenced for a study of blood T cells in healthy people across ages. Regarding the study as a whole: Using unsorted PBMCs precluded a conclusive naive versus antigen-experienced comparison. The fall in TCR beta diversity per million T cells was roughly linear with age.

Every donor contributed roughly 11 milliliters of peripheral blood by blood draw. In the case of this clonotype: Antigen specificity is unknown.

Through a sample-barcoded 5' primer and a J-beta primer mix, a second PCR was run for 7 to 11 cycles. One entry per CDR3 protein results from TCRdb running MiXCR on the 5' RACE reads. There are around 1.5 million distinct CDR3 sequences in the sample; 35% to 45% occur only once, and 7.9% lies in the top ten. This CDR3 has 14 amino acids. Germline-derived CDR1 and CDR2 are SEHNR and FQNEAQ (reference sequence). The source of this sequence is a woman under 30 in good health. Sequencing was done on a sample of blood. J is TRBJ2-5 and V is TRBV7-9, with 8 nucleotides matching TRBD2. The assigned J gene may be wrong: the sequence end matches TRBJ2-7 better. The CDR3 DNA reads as TGTGCCAGCAGCCCTTGGACTAGCTTCGGCGAGCAGTACTTC. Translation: CASSPWTSFGEQYF.